These 20 T cell receptor beta chains were all obtained from the same sample, sequenced in a study of vaccination and CD4 T cells after COVID-19. Which antigens these TCRs recognize remains unknown. An Oncomine TCR Beta short-read assay was used to sequence the DNA from cultured CD4+ T cells. A single record per CDR3 protein comes from TCRdb applying MiXCR to the PCR reads. The sample comprises 7,000 to 8,500 distinct CDR3 sequences, less than 35% of which are singletons, and around 20% rests with the top ten. Treatment defined: approximately nine-day PBMC culture with coronavirus spike peptide pools or control peptides (ViraFEST assay). An unexposed donor provided the CD4+ T cells, which were collected before the COVID-19 pandemic (2011-2018). Material: CD4+ T cells from blood, cultured in vitro. These receptors were obtained from a human donor in good health.

This clonotype was recorded a few times. The chain couples TRBV29-1 to TRBJ2-7; 7 nucleotides align to TRBD1. Losses at the gene ends were 4 bases for V and 2 bases for J; bases not matched to a gene: 5. The CDR3 extends over 13 amino acids. Germline CDR1 reads SQVTM; CDR2 reads ANQGSEA. The CDR3: CSVAYRGAYEQYF. The CDR3 nucleotides are TGCAGCGTTGCTTACAGGGGAGCCTACGAGCAGTACTTC.

The chain carries TRBV6-5 and TRBJ2-3; TRBD1 agrees at 10 bases. The CDR3 sequence is 16 residues long. Germline trimming cut 0 bases from V and 4 bases from J; bases unmatched to any gene: 4. Germline CDR1 and CDR2: MNHEY and SVGAGI. CDR3 sequence reads: CASSYSGTGVSDTQYF. For the CDR3, the DNA is TGTGCCAGCAGTTACTCCGGGACAGGGGTCTCAGATACGCAGTATTTT.

The gene calls are TRBV24-1 and TRBJ2-2, with 8 bases fitting TRBD1. With 3 bases clipped from V and 3 bases from J, the junction kept 8 bases outside the gene matches. This CDR3 comprises 17 residues. CDR1 and CDR2 (germline): KGHDR, SFDVKD. CDR3 nucleotide sequence: TGTGCCACCAGTGATGAGTCCGGGACAGGATACACCGGGGAGCTGTTTTTT. This codes for CATSDESGTGYTGELFF.

As DNA, the CDR3 is TGTGCCAGCAAAGACCCACACTCAAATTCACCCCTCCACTTT. Residues: CASKDPHSNSPLHF. This rearrangement joins TRBV6-2 or TRBV6-3 to TRBJ1-6; D unresolved. CDR3 length equals 14 residues. Germline V gene lookup returns CDR1 MNHEY and CDR2 SVGEGT. V was shortened by 7 bases and J by 7 bases, with 14 bases between the two germline ends.

This clonotype was counted a few times. The J gene is TRBJ1-2, the V gene TRBV25-1; D not certain. This CDR3 is built from 12 residues. The germline CDR1 and CDR2 sequences are MGHDK and SYGVNS. V was trimmed by 0 bases and J by 5 bases, leaving 4 bases between them. The CDR3 loop reads CASSEYWYGYTF. The CDR3 DNA sequence: TGTGCCAGCAGTGAATATTGGTATGGCTACACCTTC.

This sequence joins TRBV30 and TRBJ2-1; D gene unclear. Germline-derived CDR1 and CDR2 are GTSNPN and SVGIG (reference sequence). Trimming left V 4 bases short and J 10 bases short, with 14 bases between. This CDR3 has 12 residues. CDR3 coding DNA: TGTGCCTGGAATGGCATTGGCCTCGAGCAGTTCTTC. Protein sequence: CAWNGIGLEQFF.

V and J are TRBV20-1 and TRBJ2-7; D tentatively fits TRBD1 or TRBD2 (6 bases each). Trimming cost V 2 bases and J 1 base, with 21 bases left between them. CDR1 and CDR2 from the germline V gene are DFQATT and SNEGSKA (reference sequence). This CDR3 is built from 17 residues. DNA for the CDR3: TGCAGTGCTAGAAAACAGGAAAGGGGGGTAAGGTCCTACGAGCAGTACTTC. Its protein is CSARKQERGVRSYEQYF.

This chain joins TRBV12-3 or TRBV12-4 and TRBJ1-1; maybe TRBD1 (6 bases). The CDR3 sequence is 12 residues long. Trimming took off 7 bases at V and 6 bases at J, with 12 bases between the two ends. CDR3 sequence: CASNQGRAEAFF. CDR3 DNA: TGTGCCAGCAACCAGGGGAGGGCTGAAGCTTTCTTT.

This rearrangement joins TRBV21-1 to TRBJ1-6. TRBV21-1 is a pseudogene locus. The CDR3 contains 14 residues. The CDR3, as DNA: TGTGCCAGCAGCAAAGCTTGGGGTAATTCACCCCTCCACTTT. Its protein product is CASSKAWGNSPLHF.

The chain uses TRBV6-2 or TRBV6-3 and TRBJ2-1; D is unresolved. Trimming took off 6 bases at V and 10 bases at J, with 22 bases between the two ends. There are 15 residues in the CDR3. Germline V gives CDR1 MNHEY, CDR2 SVGEGT. In nucleotides, the CDR3 is TGTGCCAGCAGCCCAAGAAAAGGGCCCATGCGGGAGCAGTTCTTC. This encodes CASSPRKGPMREQFF.

The V gene is TRBV6-2 or TRBV6-3, the J gene TRBJ2-2; 9 bases are shared with TRBD1. J lost 3 bases, V lost 6 bases, and 2 bases had no gene match. This CDR3 has 14 amino acids. Germline V gene lookup returns CDR1 MNHEY and CDR2 SVGEGT. CDR3 loop: CASSRTGDTGELFF. The CDR3 bases are TGTGCCAGCAGCCGGACAGGGGACACCGGGGAGCTGTTTTTT.

This clonotype showed up just a few times. This chain joins TRBV28 and TRBJ2-5; TRBD1 matches at 8 bases. Per germline, CDR1 MDHEN and CDR2 SYDVKM. The CDR3 totals 13 residues. V shed 6 bases, J shed 5 bases, and the junction held 5 bases outside the gene matches. The CDR3 is CASRETGVETQYF. The CDR3 coding sequence is TGTGCCAGCAGGGAGACAGGGGTCGAGACCCAGTACTTC.

This clonotype was seen more than once but under ten times. This chain's CDR3 is CASSILPGQTGDTQYF. CDR3 DNA sequence: TGTGCCAGTAGTATACTACCGGGACAGACTGGGGATACGCAGTATTTT. The gene calls are TRBV19 and TRBJ2-3; 7 bases map to TRBD1. Germline lookup yields CDR1 LNHDA and CDR2 SQIVND (reference sequence). V was pared by 2 bases and J by 6 bases, with 11 bases of the junction left unmatched. The CDR3 is 16 residues long.

J is TRBJ2-1 and V is TRBV25-1; 7 bases match TRBD1. V lost 4 bases, J lost 8 bases, and 5 bases stayed unmatched. The CDR3 sequence is 13 residues long. From germline, CDR1 is MGHDK and CDR2 SYGVNS. CDR3 in amino acids: CASSGQGEHEQFF. The CDR3, as DNA: TGTGCCAGCAGTGGTCAGGGGGAGCATGAGCAGTTCTTC.

This clonotype has just a few counts. The gene calls are TRBV20-1 and TRBJ2-2; TRBD2 matches at 7 bases. V lost 6 bases, J lost 0 bases, and 13 bases stayed unmatched. Germline-derived CDR1 and CDR2 are DFQATT and SNEGSKA (reference sequence). This CDR3 has 17 amino acids. CDR3 region: CSARPFAGTTNTGELFF. DNA for the CDR3: TGCAGTGCCAGACCCTTCGCAGGGACTACGAACACCGGGGAGCTGTTTTTT.

V and J are TRBV20-1 and TRBJ1-1; a weak D match, TRBD1 (6 bases). The CDR3 totals 13 residues. CDR1 is DFQATT, CDR2 SNEGSKA, per germline (reference sequence). The CDR3: CRGQSPMYTEAFF. Here the CDR3 DNA reads TGCAGAGGACAGAGCCCCATGTACACTGAAGCTTTCTTT.

This clonotype was detected only a few times. This sequence joins TRBV20-1 and TRBJ2-7, with 10 bases matching TRBD2. The CDR3 runs to 16 residues. From germline, CDR1 is DFQATT and CDR2 SNEGSKA (reference sequence). V shed 0 bases, J shed 6 bases, and the junction held 11 bases outside the gene matches. The CDR3 DNA reads TGCAGTGCTAGAGATCTGAGCGGGAGGGCGGGCCTCGAGCAGTACTTC. Amino acid sequence: CSARDLSGRAGLEQYF.

The rearrangement uses TRBV7-2 and TRBJ2-1; 13 bases agree with TRBD2. The CDR3 is 17 amino acids. V lost 3 bases, J lost 8 bases, and 10 bases stayed unmatched. Germline V CDR1 and CDR2: SGHTA, FQGNSA. CDR3 nucleotide sequence: TGTGCCAGCAGCTTCTGGACTAGCGGGAGTGGGATTGATGAGCAGTTCTTC. Its translation is CASSFWTSGSGIDEQFF. Full variable domain (rest looked up from reference TRBV7-2 and TRBJ2-1): GAGVSQSPSNKVTEKGKDVELRCDPISGHTALYWYRQSLGQGLEFLIYFQGNSAPDKSGLPSDRFSAERTGGSVSTLTIQRTQQEDSAVYLCASSFWTSGSGIDEQFFGPGTRLTVL.

This clonotype occurred once. V gene TRBV12-3 or TRBV12-4 combines with J gene TRBJ2-3, with 8 positions matching TRBD2. Germline trimming cut 1 base from V and 4 bases from J; bases unmatched to any gene: 4. The CDR3 covers 15 residues. CDR3 loop: CASSLGGRKSDTQYF. In DNA form, the CDR3 reads TGTGCCAGCAGTTTAGGCGGGAGGAAGTCAGATACGCAGTATTTT.

This clonotype was seen more than once but under ten times. The chain combines TRBV7-6 with TRBJ1-1, with D tentatively TRBD1 (6 bases). CDR1 is SGHVS and CDR2 is FNYEAQ in the germline V gene. This CDR3 contains 15 residues. The ends were cut back, 6 bases at V and 6 bases at J, with 20 bases in the middle. For the CDR3, the DNA is TGTGCCAGCAGTTTTTCCGCAGGGGTTCGCGCTGAAGCTTTCTTT. Encoded protein: CASSFSAGVRAEAFF.